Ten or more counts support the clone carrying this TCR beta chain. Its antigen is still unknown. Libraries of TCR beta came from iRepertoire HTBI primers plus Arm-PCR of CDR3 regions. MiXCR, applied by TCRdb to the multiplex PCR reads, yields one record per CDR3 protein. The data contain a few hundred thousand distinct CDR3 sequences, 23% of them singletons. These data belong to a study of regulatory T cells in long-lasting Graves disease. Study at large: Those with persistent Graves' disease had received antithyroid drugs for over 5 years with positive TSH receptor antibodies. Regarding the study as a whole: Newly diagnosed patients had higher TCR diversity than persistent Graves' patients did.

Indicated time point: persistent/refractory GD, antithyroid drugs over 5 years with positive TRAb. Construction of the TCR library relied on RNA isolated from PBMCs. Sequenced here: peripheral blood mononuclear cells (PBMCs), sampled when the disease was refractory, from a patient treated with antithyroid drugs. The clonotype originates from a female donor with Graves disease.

CDR3 in amino acids: CASSGQGITEAFF. CDR3 bases: TGTGCCAGCAGCGGACAGGGAATCACTGAAGCTTTCTTT. The genes are TRBV25-1 and TRBJ1-1; 8 positions match TRBD1. Germline values: CDR1 MGHDK, CDR2 SYGVNS. The CDR3 has 13 amino acids. Trimming took 6 bases from V and 4 from J; bases not matched to a gene: 4.